Each of the 4 T cell receptor beta chains below was sequenced from the same sample in a study of blood T cell repertoires in COVID-19. Some clones are missing from TCRdb's copy, which holds only in-frame ones; the method was immunoSEQ multiplex PCR. Among 200,000 to 250,000 clones listed, roughly 85% were seen once. Material for sequencing was PBMCs or T cells enriched from blood (not recorded which). The receptors shown here come from a woman aged 40-49 years with acute COVID-19.

V and J are TRBV18 and TRBJ1-5; possibly TRBD1 for D (6 bases). CDR1 is KGHSH and CDR2 is LQKENI in the germline V gene. V was shortened by 1 base and J by 3 bases, with 10 bases between the two germline ends. The CDR3 totals 15 residues. In nucleotides, the CDR3 is TGTGCCAGCTCACCACGTGCGGGGGCCAATCAGCCCCAGCATTTT. Translation: CASSPRAGANQPQHF.

The DNA for the CDR3 is TGTGCCAGCAGCGCGGGGGGACTAGCGGGAGGAGAGACCCAGTACTTC. Translation: CASSAGGLAGGETQYF. The J gene is TRBJ2-5, the V gene TRBV9; 15 bases fit TRBD2. Germline assignment: CDR1 SGDLS and CDR2 YYNGEE. V gave up 3 bases and J gave up 4 bases; unmatched junction bases: 4. The CDR3 has 16 residues.

J is TRBJ1-6 and V is TRBV5-1, with TRBD1 matching 7 bases. The CDR3 has 15 amino acids. The V gene's germline CDR1 is SGHRS and CDR2 YFSETQ. The trim removed 4 bases at V and 9 bases at J, leaving 10 bases unmatched. The CDR3 sequence: CASSVAGGPSSPLHF. CDR3 nucleotide sequence: TGCGCCAGCAGCGTCGCAGGGGGTCCTTCTTCACCCCTCCACTTT.

CDR3 amino acids: CASSSRDSKNTGELFF. The CDR3 DNA reads as TGTGCCAGCAGCTCCCGGGACAGTAAGAACACCGGGGAGCTGTTTTTT. This chain uses TRBV7-3 with TRBJ2-2; the match to TRBD1 covers 7 bases. The V gene's germline CDR1 is SGHTA and CDR2 FQGTGA. This CDR3 has 16 amino acids. After removal of 4 bases from V and 1 base from J, the junction contained 6 bases not matched to a gene.